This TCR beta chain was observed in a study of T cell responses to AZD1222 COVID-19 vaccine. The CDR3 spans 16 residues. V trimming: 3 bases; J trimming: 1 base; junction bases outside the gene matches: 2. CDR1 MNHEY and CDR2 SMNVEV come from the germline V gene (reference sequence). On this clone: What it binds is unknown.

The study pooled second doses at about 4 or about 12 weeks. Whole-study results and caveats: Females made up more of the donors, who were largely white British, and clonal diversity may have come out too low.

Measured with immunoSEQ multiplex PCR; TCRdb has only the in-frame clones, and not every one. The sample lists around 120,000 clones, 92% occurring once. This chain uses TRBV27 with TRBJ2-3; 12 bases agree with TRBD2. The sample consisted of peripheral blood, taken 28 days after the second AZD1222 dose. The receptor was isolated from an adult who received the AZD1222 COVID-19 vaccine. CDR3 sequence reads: CASSLRLAGGTDTQYF. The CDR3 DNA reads TGTGCCAGCAGTTTGAGACTAGCGGGAGGCACAGATACGCAGTATTTT.